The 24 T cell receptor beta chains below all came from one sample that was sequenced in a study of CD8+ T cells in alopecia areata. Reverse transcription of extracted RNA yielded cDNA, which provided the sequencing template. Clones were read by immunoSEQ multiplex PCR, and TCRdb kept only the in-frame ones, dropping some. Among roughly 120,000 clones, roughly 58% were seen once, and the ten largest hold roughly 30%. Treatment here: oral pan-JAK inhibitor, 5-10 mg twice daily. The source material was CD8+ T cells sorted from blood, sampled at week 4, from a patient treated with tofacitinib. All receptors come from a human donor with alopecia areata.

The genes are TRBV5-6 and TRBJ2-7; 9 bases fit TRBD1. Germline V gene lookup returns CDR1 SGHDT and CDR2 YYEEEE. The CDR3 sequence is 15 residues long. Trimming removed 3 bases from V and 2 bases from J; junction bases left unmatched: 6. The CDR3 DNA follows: TGTGCCAGCAGCTACATCGGACAGGGGACCTACGAGCAGTACTTC. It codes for CASSYIGQGTYEQYF.

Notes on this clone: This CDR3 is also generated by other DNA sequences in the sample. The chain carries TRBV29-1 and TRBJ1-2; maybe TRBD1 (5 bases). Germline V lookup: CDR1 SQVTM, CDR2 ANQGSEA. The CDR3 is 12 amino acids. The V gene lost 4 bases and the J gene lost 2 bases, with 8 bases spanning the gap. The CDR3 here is CSVVGTNYGYTF. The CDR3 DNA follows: TGCAGCGTTGTAGGGACGAACTATGGCTACACCTTC. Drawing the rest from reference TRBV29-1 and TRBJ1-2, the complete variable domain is SAVISQKPSRDICQRGTSLTIQCQVDSQVTMMFWYRQQPGQSLTLIATANQGSEATYESGFVIDKFPISRPNLTFSTLTVSNMSPEDSSIYLCSVVGTNYGYTFGSGTRLTVV.

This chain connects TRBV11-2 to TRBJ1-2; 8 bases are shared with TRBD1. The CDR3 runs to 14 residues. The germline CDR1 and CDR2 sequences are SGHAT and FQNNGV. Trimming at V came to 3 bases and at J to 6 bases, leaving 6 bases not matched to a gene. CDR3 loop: CASSLRQGAHGYTF. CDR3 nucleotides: TGTGCCAGCAGCTTGAGGCAGGGGGCCCATGGCTACACCTTC.

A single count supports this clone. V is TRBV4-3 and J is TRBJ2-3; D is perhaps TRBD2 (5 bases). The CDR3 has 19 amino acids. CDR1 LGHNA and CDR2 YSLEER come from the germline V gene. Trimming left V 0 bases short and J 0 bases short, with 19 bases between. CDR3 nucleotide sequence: TGCGCCAGCAGCCAAGATCGCTCGGGCGGGTTCGTCAGCACAGATACGCAGTATTTT. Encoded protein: CASSQDRSGGFVSTDTQYF.

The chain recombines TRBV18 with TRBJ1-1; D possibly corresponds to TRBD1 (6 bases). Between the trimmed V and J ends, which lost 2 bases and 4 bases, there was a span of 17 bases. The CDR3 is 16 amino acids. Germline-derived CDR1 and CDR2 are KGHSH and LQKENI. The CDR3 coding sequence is TGTGCCAGCTCACCAATCGGGACACACTACGGCACTGAAGCTTTCTTT. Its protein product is CASSPIGTHYGTEAFF.

CDR3 bases: TGTGCCAGCAGCTGGACAGGGGGCCGCGAAAAACTGTTTTTT. Amino acid sequence: CASSWTGGREKLFF. The chain recombines TRBV13 with TRBJ1-4, with 11 nucleotides matching TRBD1. From germline, CDR1 is PRHDT and CDR2 FYEKMQ (reference sequence). This CDR3 contains 14 residues. With 4 bases clipped from V and 8 bases from J, the junction kept 3 bases outside the gene matches. The entire variable domain, with the rest obtained from reference TRBV13 and TRBJ1-4, is as follows: AAGVIQSPRHLIKEKRETATLKCYPIPRHDTVYWYQQGPGQDPQFLISFYEKMQSDKGSIPDRFSAQQFSDYHSELNMSSLELGDSALYFCASSWTGGREKLFFGSGTQLSVL.

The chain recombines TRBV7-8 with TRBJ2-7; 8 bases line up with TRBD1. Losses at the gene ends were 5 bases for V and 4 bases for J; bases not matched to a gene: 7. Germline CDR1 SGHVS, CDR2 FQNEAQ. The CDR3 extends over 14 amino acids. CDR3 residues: CASSPGTGAYEQYF. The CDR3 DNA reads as TGTGCCAGCAGCCCCGGGACAGGAGCTTACGAGCAGTACTTC.

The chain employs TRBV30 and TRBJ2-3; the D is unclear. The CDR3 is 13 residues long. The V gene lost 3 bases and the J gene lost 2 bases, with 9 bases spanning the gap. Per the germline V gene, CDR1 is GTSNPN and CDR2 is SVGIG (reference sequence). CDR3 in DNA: TGTGCCTGGAGGCCAAGGTACACAGATACGCAGTATTTT. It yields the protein CAWRPRYTDTQYF.

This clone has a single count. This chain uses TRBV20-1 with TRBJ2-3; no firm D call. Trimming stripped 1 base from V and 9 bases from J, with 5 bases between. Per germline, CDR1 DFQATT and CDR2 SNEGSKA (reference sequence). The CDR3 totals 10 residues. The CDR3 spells CSARVGTQYF. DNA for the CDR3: TGCAGTGCTAGAGTTGGGACGCAGTATTTT.

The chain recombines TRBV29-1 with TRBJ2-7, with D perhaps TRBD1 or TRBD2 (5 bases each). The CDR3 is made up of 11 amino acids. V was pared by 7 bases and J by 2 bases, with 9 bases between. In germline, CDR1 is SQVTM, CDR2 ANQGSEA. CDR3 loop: CSGSGPYEQYF. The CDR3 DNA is TGCAGCGGATCGGGGCCCTACGAGCAGTACTTC.

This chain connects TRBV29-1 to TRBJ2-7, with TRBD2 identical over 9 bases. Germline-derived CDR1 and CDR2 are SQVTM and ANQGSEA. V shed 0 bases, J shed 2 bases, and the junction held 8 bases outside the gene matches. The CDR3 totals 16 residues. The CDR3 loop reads CSVEEMGLASTYEQYF. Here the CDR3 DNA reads TGCAGCGTTGAAGAGATGGGACTAGCTTCTACCTACGAGCAGTACTTC.

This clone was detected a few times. The CDR3 is CSVPGPGYEQYF. CDR3 sequence (DNA): TGCAGCGTCCCCGGGCCCGGGTACGAGCAGTACTTC. The chain carries TRBV29-1 and TRBJ2-7; D ambiguous. The V gene's germline CDR1 is SQVTM and CDR2 ANQGSEA. The CDR3 length is 12 residues. Trimming pared 6 bases from V and 4 bases from J, leaving 13 bases between.

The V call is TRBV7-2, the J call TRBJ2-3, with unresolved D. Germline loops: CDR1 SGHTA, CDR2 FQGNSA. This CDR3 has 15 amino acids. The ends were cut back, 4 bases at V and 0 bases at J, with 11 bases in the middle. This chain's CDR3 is CASSSTYTSTDTQYF. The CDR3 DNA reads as TGTGCCAGCAGCTCGACTTATACTAGCACAGATACGCAGTATTTT.

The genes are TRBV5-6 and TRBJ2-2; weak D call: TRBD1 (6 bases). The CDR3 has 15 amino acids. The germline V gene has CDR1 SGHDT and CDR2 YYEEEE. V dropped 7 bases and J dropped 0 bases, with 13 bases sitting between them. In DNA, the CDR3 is TGTGCCAGCGAACTTGGGACATCGAACACCGGGGAGCTGTTTTTT. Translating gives CASELGTSNTGELFF.

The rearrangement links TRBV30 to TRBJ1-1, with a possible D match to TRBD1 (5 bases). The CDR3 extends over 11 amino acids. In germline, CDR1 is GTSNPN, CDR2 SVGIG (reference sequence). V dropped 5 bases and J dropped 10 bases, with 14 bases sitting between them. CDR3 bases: TGTGCCTGGGCGGATACTAGGGGAGCTTTCTTT. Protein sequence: CAWADTRGAFF.

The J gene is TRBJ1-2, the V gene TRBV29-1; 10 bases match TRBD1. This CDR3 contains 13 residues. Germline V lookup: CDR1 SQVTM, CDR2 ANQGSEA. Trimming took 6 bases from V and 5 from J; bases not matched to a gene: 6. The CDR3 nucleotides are TGCAGCGTGACAGGGGGCGAGTGGTATGGCTACACCTTC. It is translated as CSVTGGEWYGYTF. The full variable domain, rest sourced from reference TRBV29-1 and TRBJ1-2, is SAVISQKPSRDICQRGTSLTIQCQVDSQVTMMFWYRQQPGQSLTLIATANQGSEATYESGFVIDKFPISRPNLTFSTLTVSNMSPEDSSIYLCSVTGGEWYGYTFGSGTRLTVV.

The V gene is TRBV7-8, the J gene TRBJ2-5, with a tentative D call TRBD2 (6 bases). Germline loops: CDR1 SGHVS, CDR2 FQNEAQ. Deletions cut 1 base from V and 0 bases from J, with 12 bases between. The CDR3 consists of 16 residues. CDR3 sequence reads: CASSLGAGSYQETQYF. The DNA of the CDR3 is TGTGCCAGCAGCTTAGGAGCGGGCAGCTACCAAGAGACCCAGTACTTC.

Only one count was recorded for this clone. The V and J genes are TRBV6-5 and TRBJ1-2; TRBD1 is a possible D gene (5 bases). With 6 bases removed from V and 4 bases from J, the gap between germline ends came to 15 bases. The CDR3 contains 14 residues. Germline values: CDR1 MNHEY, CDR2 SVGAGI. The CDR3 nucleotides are TGTGCCAGCAGAGCTCGAGGGGACCTCTATGGCTACACCTTC. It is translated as CASRARGDLYGYTF.

The CDR3 loop reads CSVWSGLHNEQFF. The CDR3 nucleotides are TGCAGCGTGTGGTCCGGGCTTCACAATGAGCAGTTCTTC. The chain links TRBV29-1 to TRBJ2-1; D is unresolved. The V gene's germline CDR1 is SQVTM and CDR2 ANQGSEA. This CDR3 is built from 13 residues. The V end lost 6 bases, the J end lost 5 bases, and 14 bases lay between the germline ends.

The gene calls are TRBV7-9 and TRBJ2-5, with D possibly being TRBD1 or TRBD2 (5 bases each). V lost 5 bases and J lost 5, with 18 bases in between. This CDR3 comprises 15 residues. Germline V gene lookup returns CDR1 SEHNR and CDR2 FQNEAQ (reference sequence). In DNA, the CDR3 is TGTGCCAGCAGCCTCACCTTTCGAGGGGCCGAGACCCAGTACTTC. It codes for CASSLTFRGAETQYF.

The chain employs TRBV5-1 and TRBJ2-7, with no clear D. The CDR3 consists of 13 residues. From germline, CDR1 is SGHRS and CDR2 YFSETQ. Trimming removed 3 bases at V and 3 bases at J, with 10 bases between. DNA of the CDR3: TGCGCCAGCAGCTCCGGGCCTCACTACGAGCAGTACTTC. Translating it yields CASSSGPHYEQYF.

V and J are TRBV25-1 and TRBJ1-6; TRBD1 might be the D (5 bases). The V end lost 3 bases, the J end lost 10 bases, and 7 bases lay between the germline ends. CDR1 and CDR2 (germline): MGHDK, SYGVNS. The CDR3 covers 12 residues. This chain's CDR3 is CASSEWDSPLHF. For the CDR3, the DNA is TGTGCCAGCAGTGAGTGGGACTCACCCCTCCACTTT.

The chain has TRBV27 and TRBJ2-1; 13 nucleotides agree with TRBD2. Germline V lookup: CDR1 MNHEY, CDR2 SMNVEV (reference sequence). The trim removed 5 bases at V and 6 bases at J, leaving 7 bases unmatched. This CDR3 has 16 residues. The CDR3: CASSHLLAGGLNEQFF. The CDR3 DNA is TGTGCCAGCAGTCACCTACTAGCGGGGGGGCTCAATGAGCAGTTCTTC.

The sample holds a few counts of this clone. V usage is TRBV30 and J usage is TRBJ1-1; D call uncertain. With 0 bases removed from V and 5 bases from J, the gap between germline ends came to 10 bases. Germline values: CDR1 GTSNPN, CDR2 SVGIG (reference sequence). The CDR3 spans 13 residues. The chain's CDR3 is CAWSVAGGTEAFF. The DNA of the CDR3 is TGTGCCTGGAGTGTAGCGGGAGGTACTGAAGCTTTCTTT.